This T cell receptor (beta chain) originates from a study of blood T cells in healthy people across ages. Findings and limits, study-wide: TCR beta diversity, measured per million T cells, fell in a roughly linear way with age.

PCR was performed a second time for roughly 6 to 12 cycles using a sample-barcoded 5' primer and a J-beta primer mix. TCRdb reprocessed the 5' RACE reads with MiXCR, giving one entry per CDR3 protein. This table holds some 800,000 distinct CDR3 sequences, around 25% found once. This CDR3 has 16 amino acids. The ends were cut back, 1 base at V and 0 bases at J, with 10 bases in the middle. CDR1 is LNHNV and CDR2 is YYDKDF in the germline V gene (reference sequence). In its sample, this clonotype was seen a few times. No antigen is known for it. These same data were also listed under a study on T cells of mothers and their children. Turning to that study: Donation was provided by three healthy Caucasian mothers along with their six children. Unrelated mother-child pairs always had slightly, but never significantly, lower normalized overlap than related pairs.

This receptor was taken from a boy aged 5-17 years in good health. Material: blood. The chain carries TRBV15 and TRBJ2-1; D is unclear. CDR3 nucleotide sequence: TGTGCCACCAGCAGAGTGACTGGCAGCTCCTACAATGAGCAGTTCTTC. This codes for CATSRVTGSSYNEQFF.